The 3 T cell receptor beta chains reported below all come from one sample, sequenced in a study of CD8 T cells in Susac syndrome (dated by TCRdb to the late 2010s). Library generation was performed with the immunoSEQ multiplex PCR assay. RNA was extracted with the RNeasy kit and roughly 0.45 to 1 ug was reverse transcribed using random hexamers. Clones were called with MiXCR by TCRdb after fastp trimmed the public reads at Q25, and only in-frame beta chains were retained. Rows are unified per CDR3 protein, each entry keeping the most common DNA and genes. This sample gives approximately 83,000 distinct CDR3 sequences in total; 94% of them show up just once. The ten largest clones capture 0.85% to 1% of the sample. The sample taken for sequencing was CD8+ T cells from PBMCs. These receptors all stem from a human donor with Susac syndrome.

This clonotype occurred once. The CDR3 nucleotides are TGTGCCAGCAGCCCGGATGGGGGGGCCGGGGAGCTGTTTTTT. It specifies CASSPDGGAGELFF. The V gene is TRBV28, the J gene TRBJ2-2; 7 nucleotides align to TRBD2. V dropped 6 bases and J dropped 6; count of bases not matched to a gene: 7. Looked up from germline, CDR1 is MDHEN and CDR2 is SYDVKM. The CDR3 spans 14 residues.

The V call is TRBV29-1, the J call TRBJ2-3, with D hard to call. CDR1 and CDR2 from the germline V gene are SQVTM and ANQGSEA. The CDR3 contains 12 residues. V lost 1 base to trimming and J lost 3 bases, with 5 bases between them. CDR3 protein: CSVEVGTDTQYF. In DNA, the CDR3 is TGCAGCGTTGAAGTTGGGACAGATACGCAGTATTTT.

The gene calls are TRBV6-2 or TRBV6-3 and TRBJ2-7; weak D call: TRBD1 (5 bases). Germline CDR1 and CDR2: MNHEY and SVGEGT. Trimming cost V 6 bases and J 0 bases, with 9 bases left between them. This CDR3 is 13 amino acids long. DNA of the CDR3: TGTGCCAGCAGACAGGCGAACTCCTACGAGCAGTACTTC. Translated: CASRQANSYEQYF.